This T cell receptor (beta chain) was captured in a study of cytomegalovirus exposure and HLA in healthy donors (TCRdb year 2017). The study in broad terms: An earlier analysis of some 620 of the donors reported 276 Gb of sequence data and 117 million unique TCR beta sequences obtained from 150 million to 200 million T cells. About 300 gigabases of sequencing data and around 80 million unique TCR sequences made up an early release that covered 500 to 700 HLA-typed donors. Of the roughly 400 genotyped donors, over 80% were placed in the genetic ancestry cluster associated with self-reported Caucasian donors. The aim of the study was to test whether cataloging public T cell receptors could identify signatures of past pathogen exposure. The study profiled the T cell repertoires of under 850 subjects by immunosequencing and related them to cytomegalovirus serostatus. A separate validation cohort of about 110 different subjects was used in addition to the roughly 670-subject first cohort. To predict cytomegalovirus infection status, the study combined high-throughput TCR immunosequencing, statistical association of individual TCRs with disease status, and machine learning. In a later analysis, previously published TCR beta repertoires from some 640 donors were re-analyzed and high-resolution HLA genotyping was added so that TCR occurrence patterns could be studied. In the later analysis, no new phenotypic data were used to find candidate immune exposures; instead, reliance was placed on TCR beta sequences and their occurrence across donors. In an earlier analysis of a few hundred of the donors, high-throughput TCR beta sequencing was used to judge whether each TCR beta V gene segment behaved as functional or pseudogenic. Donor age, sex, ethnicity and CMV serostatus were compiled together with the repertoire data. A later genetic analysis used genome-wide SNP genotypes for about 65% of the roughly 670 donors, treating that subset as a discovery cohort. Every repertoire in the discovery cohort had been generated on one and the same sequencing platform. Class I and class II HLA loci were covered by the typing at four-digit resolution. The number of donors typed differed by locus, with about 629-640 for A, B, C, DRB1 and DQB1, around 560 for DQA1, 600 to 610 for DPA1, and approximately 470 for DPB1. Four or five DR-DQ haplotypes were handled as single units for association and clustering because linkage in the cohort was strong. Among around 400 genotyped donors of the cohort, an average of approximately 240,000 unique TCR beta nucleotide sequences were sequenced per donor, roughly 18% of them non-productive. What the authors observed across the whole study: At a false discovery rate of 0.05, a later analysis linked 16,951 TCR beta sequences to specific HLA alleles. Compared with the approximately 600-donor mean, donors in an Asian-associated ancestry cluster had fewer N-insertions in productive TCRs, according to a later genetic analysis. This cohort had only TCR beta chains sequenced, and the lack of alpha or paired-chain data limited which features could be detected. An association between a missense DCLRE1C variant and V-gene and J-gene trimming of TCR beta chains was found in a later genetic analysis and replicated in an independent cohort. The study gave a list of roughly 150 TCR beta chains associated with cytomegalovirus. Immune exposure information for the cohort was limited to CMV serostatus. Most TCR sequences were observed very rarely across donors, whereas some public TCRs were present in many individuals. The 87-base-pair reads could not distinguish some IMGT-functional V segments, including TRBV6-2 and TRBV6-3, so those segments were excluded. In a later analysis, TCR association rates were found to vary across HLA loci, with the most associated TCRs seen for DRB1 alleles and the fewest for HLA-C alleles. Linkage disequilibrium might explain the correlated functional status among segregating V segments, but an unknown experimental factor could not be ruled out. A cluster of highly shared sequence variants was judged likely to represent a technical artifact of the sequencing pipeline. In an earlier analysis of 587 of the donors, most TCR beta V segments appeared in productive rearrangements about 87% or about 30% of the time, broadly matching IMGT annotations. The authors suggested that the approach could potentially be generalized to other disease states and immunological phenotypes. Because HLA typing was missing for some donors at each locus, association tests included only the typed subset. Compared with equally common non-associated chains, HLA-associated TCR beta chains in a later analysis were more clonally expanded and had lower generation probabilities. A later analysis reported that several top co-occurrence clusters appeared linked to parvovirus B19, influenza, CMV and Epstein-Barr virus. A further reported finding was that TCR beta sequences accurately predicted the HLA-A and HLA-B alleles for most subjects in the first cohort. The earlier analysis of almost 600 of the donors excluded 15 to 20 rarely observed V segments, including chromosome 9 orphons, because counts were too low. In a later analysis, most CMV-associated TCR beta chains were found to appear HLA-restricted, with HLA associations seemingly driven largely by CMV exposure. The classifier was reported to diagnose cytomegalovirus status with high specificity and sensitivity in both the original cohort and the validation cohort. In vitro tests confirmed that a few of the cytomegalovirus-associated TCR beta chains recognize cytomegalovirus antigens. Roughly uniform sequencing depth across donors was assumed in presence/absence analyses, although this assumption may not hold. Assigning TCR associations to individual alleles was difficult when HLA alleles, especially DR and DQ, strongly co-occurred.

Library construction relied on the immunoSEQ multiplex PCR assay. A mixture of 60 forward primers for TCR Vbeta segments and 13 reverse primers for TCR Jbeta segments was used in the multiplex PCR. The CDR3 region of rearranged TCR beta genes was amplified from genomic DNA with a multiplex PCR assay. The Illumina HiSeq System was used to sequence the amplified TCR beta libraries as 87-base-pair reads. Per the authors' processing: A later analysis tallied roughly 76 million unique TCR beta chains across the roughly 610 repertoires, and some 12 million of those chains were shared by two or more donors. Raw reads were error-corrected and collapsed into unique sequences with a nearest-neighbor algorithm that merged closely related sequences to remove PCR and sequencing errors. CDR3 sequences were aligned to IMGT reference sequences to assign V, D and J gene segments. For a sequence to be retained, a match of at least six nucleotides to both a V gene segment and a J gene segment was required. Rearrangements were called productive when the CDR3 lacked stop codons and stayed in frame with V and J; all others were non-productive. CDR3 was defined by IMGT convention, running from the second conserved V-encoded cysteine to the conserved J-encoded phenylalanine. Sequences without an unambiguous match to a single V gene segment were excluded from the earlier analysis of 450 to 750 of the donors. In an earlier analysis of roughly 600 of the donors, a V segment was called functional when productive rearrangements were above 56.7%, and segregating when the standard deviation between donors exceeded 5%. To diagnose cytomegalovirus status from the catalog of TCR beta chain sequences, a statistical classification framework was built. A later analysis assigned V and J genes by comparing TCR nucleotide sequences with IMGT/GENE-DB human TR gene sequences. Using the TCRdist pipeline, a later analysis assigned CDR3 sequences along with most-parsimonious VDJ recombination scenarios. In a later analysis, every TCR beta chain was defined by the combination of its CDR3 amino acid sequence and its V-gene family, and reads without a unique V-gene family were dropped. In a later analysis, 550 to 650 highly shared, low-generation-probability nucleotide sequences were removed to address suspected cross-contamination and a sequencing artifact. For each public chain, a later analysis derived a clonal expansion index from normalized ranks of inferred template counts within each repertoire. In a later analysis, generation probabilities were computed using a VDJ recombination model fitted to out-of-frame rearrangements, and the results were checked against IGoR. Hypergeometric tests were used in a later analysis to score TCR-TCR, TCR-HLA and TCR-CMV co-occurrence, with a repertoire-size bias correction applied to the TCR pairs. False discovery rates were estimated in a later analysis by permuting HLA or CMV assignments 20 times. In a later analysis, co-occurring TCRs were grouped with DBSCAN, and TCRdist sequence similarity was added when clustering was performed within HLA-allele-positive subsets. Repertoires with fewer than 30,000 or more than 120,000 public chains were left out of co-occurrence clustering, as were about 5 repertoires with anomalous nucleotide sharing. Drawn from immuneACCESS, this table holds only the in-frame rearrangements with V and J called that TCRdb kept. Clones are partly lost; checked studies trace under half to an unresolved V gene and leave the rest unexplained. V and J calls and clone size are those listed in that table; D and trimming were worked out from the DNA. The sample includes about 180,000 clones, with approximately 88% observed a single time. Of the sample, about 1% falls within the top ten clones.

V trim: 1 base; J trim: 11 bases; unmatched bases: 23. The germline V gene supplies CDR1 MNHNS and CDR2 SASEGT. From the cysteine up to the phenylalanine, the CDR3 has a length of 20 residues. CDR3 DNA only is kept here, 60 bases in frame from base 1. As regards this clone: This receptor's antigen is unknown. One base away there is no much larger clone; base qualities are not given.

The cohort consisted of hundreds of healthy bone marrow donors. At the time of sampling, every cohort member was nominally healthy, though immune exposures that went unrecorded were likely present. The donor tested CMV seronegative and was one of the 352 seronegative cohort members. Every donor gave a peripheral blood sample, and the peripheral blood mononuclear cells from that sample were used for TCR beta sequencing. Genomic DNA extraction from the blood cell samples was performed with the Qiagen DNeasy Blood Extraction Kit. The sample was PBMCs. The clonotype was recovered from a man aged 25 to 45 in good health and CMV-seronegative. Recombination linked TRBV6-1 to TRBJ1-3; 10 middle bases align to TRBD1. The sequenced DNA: TGTGCCAGCAGTGAAGAAGGACAGGGGGTTTTGGTTCTTGGCTTGGGGTCCATATATTTT. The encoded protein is CASSEEGQGVLVLGLGSIYF.